This TCR beta chain came from a study of blood T cell repertoires in COVID-19. Using immunoSEQ multiplex PCR, the repertoire was profiled, and TCRdb retains in-frame clones only, with some absent. Of 200,000 to 250,000 clones listed, about 88% were seen once; the top ten hold 2.9%. CDR1 and CDR2 from the germline V gene are SGDLS and YYNGEE. The V and J ends lost 0 bases and 6 bases, in that order; junction bases with no gene match: 7. The CDR3 spans 15 residues. This chain links TRBV9 with TRBJ2-3, with 7 bases that match TRBD1. The TCR originated in a man over 45 who had recovered from COVID-19. Sequences were obtained from peripheral blood. CDR3 sequence (DNA): TGTGCCAGCAGCGTAGTCGCAGGGACAGTCGATACGCAGTATTTT. This encodes CASSVVAGTVDTQYF.